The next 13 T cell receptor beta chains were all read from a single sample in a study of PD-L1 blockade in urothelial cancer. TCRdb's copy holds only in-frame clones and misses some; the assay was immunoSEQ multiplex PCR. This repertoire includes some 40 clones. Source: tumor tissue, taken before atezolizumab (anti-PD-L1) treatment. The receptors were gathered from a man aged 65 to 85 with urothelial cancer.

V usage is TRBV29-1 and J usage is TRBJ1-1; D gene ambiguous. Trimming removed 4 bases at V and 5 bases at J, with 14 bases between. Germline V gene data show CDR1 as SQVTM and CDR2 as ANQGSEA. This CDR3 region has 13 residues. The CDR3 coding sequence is TGCAGCGTTGGTGGGGTTCTGAGGACTGAAGCTTTCTTT. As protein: CSVGGVLRTEAFF.

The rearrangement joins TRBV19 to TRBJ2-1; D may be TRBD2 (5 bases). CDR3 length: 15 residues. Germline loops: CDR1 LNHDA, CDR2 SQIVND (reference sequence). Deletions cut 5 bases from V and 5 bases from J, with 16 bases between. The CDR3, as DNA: TGTGCCAGTAGTTTAGGCCTGAGCGGAAACAATGAGCAGTTCTTC. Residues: CASSLGLSGNNEQFF.

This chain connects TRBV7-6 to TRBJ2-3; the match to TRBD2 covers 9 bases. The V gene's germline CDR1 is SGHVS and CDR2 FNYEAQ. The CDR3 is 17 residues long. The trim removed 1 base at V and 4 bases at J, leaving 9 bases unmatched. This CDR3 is CASSLVGGGAISDTQYF. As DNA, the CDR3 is TGTGCCAGCAGCTTAGTCGGCGGGGGGGCCATTTCAGATACGCAGTATTTT.

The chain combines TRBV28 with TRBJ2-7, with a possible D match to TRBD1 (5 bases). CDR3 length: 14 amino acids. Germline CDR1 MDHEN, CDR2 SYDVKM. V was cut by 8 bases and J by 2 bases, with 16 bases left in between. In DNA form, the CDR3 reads TGTGCCAGCCTTTCGCAGGGTTACACCTACGAGCAGTACTTC. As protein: CASLSQGYTYEQYF.

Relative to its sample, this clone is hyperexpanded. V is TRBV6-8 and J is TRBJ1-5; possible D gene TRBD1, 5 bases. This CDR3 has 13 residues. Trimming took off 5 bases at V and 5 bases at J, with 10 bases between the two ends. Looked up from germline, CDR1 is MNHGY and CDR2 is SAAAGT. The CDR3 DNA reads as TGTGCCAGCAGTCGACAGCCTTATCAGCCCCAGCATTTT. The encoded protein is CASSRQPYQPQHF.

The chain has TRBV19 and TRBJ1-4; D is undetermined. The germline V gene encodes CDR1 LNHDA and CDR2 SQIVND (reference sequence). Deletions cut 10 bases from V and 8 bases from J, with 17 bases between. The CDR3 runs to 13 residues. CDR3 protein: CANIRVLGEKLFF. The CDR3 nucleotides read TGTGCCAATATACGAGTCCTTGGGGAAAAACTGTTTTTT.

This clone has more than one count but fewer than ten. CDR3 sequence (DNA): TGTGCCAGCAGTTACTCGACCTTTGGGTATGGCTACACCTTC. This translates into CASSYSTFGYGYTF. The J gene is TRBJ1-2, the V gene TRBV6-8, with D unresolved. Trimming removed 0 bases from V and 5 bases from J, with 10 bases in between. Germline-derived CDR1 and CDR2 are MNHGY and SAAAGT. The CDR3 length is 14 residues.

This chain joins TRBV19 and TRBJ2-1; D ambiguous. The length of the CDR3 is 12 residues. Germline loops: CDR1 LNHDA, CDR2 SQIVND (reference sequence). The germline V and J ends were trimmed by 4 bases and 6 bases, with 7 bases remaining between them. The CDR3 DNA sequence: TGTGCCAGTAGTAGGCAGTCCAATGAGCAGTTCTTC. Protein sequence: CASSRQSNEQFF. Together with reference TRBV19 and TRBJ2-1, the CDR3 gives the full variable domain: DGGITQSPKYLFRKEGQNVTLSCEQNLNHDAMYWYRQDPGQGLRLIYYSQIVNDFQKGDIAEGYSVSREKKESFPLTVTSAQKNPTAFYLCASSRQSNEQFFGPGTRLTVL.

CDR3 region: CASSAPGTVGQPQHF. Written as DNA, the CDR3 is TGTGCCAGCAGTGCTCCCGGGACAGTTGGTCAGCCCCAGCATTTT. The chain has TRBV6-8 and TRBJ1-5; 7 bases are shared with TRBD1. Trimming removed 5 bases from V and 6 bases from J; junction bases left unmatched: 10. The CDR3 covers 15 residues. Germline V gives CDR1 MNHGY, CDR2 SAAAGT.

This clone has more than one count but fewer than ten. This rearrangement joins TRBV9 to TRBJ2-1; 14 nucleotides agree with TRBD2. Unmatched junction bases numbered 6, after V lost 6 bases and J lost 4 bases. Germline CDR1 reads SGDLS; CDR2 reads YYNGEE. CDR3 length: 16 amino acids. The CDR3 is CASNPGTSGGYNEQFF. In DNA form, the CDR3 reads TGTGCCAGCAACCCCGGGACTAGCGGGGGTTACAATGAGCAGTTCTTC. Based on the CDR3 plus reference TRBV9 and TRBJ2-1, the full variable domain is DSGVTQTPKHLITATGQRVTLRCSPRSGDLSVYWYQQSLDQGLQFLIQYYNGEERAKGNILERFSAQQFPDLHSELNLSSLELGDSALYFCASNPGTSGGYNEQFFGPGTRLTVL.

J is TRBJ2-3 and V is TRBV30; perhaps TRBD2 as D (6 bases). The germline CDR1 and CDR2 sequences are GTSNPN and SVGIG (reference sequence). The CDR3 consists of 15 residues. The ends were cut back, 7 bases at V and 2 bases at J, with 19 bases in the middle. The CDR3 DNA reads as TGTGCCTCGTCAGCCTCGGGGGAGCCCACAGATACGCAGTATTTT. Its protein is CASSASGEPTDTQYF.

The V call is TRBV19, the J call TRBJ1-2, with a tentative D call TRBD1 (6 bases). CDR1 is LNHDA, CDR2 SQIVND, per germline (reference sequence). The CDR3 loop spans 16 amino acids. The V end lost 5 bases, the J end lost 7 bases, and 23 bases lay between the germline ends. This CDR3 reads CASSAKQGSPSRGYTF. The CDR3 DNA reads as TGTGCCAGTAGTGCAAAACAGGGTTCCCCCAGCCGTGGCTACACCTTC.

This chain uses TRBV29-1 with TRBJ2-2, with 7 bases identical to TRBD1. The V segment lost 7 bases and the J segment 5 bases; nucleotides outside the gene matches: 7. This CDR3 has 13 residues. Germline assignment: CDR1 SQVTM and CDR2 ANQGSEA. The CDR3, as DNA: TGCAGCGCCAACCCGACAGGGACCGGGGAGCTGTTTTTT. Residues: CSANPTGTGELFF.